The clone carrying this T cell receptor (beta chain) has a handful of counts. Its target is unknown. The TCRbeta library was prepared with unique molecular identifiers. A single record per CDR3 protein comes from TCRdb applying MiXCR to the PCR reads. The data show hundreds of thousands of distinct CDR3 sequences, 13% seen once. The entry originates in a study of T-cell reconstitution after alpha-beta-depleted transplantation in children. Study-level results: Some patients showed high day-60 TCRbeta diversity, which derived from surviving recipient T cells and thymic progenitors. Once a year had passed after transplant, T-cell counts and diversity came mostly from newly produced T cells. The origin of alpha-beta T cells about two months after transplant was reportedly several hundred expanded graft clones.

Between the trimmed V and J ends, which lost 4 bases and 0 bases, there was a span of 14 bases. Germline assignment: CDR1 SGHRS and CDR2 YFSETQ. CDR3 length equals 15 residues. The TCR originated in a male patient younger than 18 who had a stem cell transplant for acute myeloid leukemia, so the T cells may come from the graft donor. The chain has TRBV5-1 and TRBJ2-7; no clear D. The sequences come from PBMCs, mostly from graft donor cells, collected 360 days after TCRalphabeta/CD19-depleted stem cell transplant. CDR3 bases: TGCGCCAGCAGCCCAGAGGCTACCCCCTCCTACGAGCAGTACTTC. It codes for CASSPEATPSYEQYF.